Listed below are T cell receptor beta chains from one sample, sequenced in a study of blood T cell repertoires in COVID-19. The protocol was immunoSEQ multiplex PCR, while the TCRdb copy is restricted to in-frame clones and leaves out a portion. This sample has roughly 230,000 clones; about 83% occur once, and the top ten carry 7.4%. The sequenced sample was peripheral blood. Receptors were obtained from a woman between 50 and 59 years old with acute or convalescent COVID-19. The CDR3 runs from the conserved cysteine through the conserved F or W. Each record gives: D gene, clone size, J gene, V gene, CDR3 DNA, CDR3 protein. A D gene is named only where the DNA matches it firmly. Clone size is given for some rows only: seen once, a few or many times, or a class if the clone is expanded.

d_gene: .
abundance: .
j_gene: TRBJ2-3
v_gene: TRBV24-1
CDR3nt: TGTGCCACCAGTGAGGGCAGGGTGGCAGATACGCAGTATTTT
CDR3aa: CATSEGRVADTQYF

d_gene: .
abundance: few
j_gene: TRBJ1-6
v_gene: TRBV6-5
CDR3nt: TGTGCCTGCCGGCGGGGTAGGGATTCACCCCTCCACTTT
CDR3aa: CACRRGRDSPLHF

d_gene: TRBD1
abundance: .
j_gene: TRBJ1-1
v_gene: TRBV28
CDR3nt: TGTGCCAGCAGTTTCCCGGGACAGGGGTTGAGCACTGAAGCTTTCTTT
CDR3aa: CASSFPGQGLSTEAFF

d_gene: .
abundance: .
j_gene: TRBJ2-3
v_gene: TRBV5-4
CDR3nt: TGTGCCAGCAGCCTGGACGCACAGGGCACAGATACGCAGTATTTT
CDR3aa: CASSLDAQGTDTQYF

d_gene: TRBD1
abundance: .
j_gene: TRBJ1-6
v_gene: TRBV14
CDR3nt: TGTGCCAGCGCTCCCGGAGGGACAGCTAATTCACCCCTCCACTTT
CDR3aa: CASAPGGTANSPLHF

d_gene: TRBD1
abundance: few
j_gene: TRBJ1-1
v_gene: TRBV19
CDR3nt: TGTGCCAGCCGGAACAGGGGAAGGTTGGACACTGAAGCTTTCTTT
CDR3aa: CASRNRGRLDTEAFF

d_gene: TRBD1
abundance: few
j_gene: TRBJ1-5
v_gene: TRBV19
CDR3nt: TGTGCCAGTAGTACCACCCGGACAGGGCTTAATCAGCCCCAGCATTTT
CDR3aa: CASSTTRTGLNQPQHF

d_gene: .
abundance: .
j_gene: TRBJ1-2
v_gene: TRBV19
CDR3nt: TGTGCCAGTAGTATGCGACCGGGAGTAGTCTATGGCTACACCTTC
CDR3aa: CASSMRPGVVYGYTF

d_gene: .
abundance: .
j_gene: TRBJ2-7
v_gene: TRBV15
CDR3nt: TGTGCCACCGGAAACAGGAAGGGCTACGAGCAGTACTTC
CDR3aa: CATGNRKGYEQYF

d_gene: .
abundance: .
j_gene: TRBJ2-1
v_gene: TRBV18
CDR3nt: TGTGCCAGCTCACCACCCAGGGGGGATGAGCAGTTCTTC
CDR3aa: CASSPPRGDEQFF

d_gene: .
abundance: .
j_gene: TRBJ2-1
v_gene: TRBV2
CDR3nt: TGTGCCAGCAGTCTTCGACAGGACGCCTACAATGAGCAGTTCTTC
CDR3aa: CASSLRQDAYNEQFF

d_gene: .
abundance: .
j_gene: TRBJ1-4
v_gene: TRBV7-2
CDR3nt: TGTGCCAGCAGCTTGCAATCGGGGGGCGCGGGTGGTGAAAAACTGTTTTTT
CDR3aa: CASSLQSGGAGGEKLFF

d_gene: TRBD2
abundance: .
j_gene: TRBJ2-3
v_gene: TRBV6-1
CDR3nt: TGTGCCAGCAGTGAATTCCAAGCGGGAGGGAGCCCTAGCACAGATACGCAGTATTTT
CDR3aa: CASSEFQAGGSPSTDTQYF

d_gene: .
abundance: .
j_gene: TRBJ1-1
v_gene: TRBV7-9
CDR3nt: TGTGCCAGCAGCTTATATCGCGGGTTTAACACTGAAGCTTTCTTT
CDR3aa: CASSLYRGFNTEAFF

d_gene: .
abundance: .
j_gene: TRBJ2-1
v_gene: TRBV2
CDR3nt: TGTGCCAGCAGCCCCGACCGTGGGCTAGCCGGCCACAATGAGCAGTTCTTC
CDR3aa: CASSPDRGLAGHNEQFF

d_gene: TRBD1
abundance: .
j_gene: TRBJ1-1
v_gene: TRBV7-3
CDR3nt: TGTGCCAGCAGCTCAACAGGGGCGAACACTGAAGCTTTCTTT
CDR3aa: CASSSTGANTEAFF

d_gene: TRBD2
abundance: .
j_gene: TRBJ2-5
v_gene: TRBV7-6
CDR3nt: TGTGCCAGCAGCCCAACGCTAGCGGGAGGGCCCTGGGGGGAGACCCAGTACTTC
CDR3aa: CASSPTLAGGPWGETQYF